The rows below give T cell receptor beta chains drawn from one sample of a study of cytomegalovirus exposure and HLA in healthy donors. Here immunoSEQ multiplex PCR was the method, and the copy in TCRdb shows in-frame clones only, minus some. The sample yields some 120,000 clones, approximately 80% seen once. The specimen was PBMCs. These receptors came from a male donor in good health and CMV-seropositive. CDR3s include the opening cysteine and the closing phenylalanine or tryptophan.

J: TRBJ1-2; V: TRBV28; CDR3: CASSSGTGHYGYTF
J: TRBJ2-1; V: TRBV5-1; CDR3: CASSFLGDNEQFF
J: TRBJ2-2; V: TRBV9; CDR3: CASSVDESTGELFF
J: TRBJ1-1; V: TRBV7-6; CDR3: CASSLNGGHTEAFF
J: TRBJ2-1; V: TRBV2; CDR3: CAAHSLAVYNEQFF
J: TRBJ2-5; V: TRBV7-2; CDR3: CASSPPGQEGETQYF
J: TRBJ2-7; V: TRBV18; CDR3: CASSPSDSSYEQYF
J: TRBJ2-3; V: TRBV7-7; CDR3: CASSFLPPAGGPDTQYF
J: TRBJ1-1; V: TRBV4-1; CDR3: CASSHETEAFF
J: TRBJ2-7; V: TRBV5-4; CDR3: CASSPLWGETKDEQYF
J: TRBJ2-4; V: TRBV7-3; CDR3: CASSLRSGRGNIQYF
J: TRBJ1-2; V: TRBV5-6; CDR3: CASSWWQTNYGYTF
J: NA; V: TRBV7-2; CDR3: CASSLVGSGSYEQYF